The sequence of this TCR beta chain was determined in a study of CD8+CD57+ T cells in acquired aplastic anemia. Study in general: Healthy donor sequencing depth: approximately 9.9 million CD4+, approximately 12 million CD8+ reads.

Genomic DNA constituted the template upon which TCR beta VDJ and CDR3 profiling was performed. MiXCR, applied by TCRdb to the reads, yields one record per CDR3 protein. The sample consists of fewer than 200,000 distinct CDR3 sequences, approximately 43% of them appearing once. Trimming shortened V by 5 bases and J by 12 bases, and 2 bases separated the two germline ends. Looked up from germline, CDR1 is SGHTA and CDR2 is FQGNSA. This CDR3 is built from 8 residues. The V gene is TRBV7-2, the J gene TRBJ2-1; the D is unclear. Specimen: sorted CD4+, CD8+, or CD8+CD57+ T cells (not recorded which) from PBMCs. This sequence was found in a human donor in good health. The CDR3 sequence is CASSPQFF. In DNA, the CDR3 is TGTGCCAGCAGCCCGCAGTTCTTC.